The source of this T cell receptor (beta chain) is a study of T cell changes during pregnancy in multiple sclerosis. Profiling relied on immunoSEQ multiplex PCR, and the TCRdb table lists in-frame clones only, not all of them. This table has more than 15,000 clones, roughly nine tenths appearing once. The CDR3 consists of 16 residues. In germline, CDR1 is LNHDA, CDR2 SQIVND (reference sequence). Trimming took 5 bases from V and 1 from J; bases not matched to a gene: 5. The starting material was CD8+ T cells from peripheral blood mononuclear cells, obtained in the second trimester of pregnancy. This receptor was identified in a female donor in good health, enrolled as a control in a pregnancy study. This sequence joins TRBV19 and TRBJ2-6; the match to TRBD1 covers 7 bases. CDR3 amino acids: CASSPGQRSGANVLTF. In DNA, the CDR3 is TGTGCCAGTAGTCCGGGACAGCGTTCTGGGGCCAACGTCCTGACTTTC.